The 8 T cell receptor beta chains below come from one sample, sequenced in a study of T cell repertoires in breast cancer. Unpaired genes were suppressed by blocking oligonucleotides during a second nested PCR. Via MiXCR, TCRdb re-called the emulsion pairing reads, giving one row per CDR3 protein. This sample has 700 or so distinct CDR3 sequences, with over 30% found just once. The expanded emulsion RT-PCR method captured paired alpha and beta chains from CD8+ T cells. Sequencing input: CD8+ T cells. Every receptor here comes from a pool of human donors with breast cancer or a healthy control (not recorded which).

This clonotype is labeled as large. The chain is built from TRBV7-2 and TRBJ1-5; TRBD1 agrees at 8 bases. The CDR3 has 14 amino acids. The J segment lost 2 bases and the V segment lost 5 bases, leaving 2 bases of the junction unmatched. CDR1 is SGHTA and CDR2 is FQGNSA in the germline V gene. Here the CDR3 DNA reads TGTGCCAGCAGCACGGACAGGGGCAATCAGCCCCAGCATTTT. Translating it yields CASSTDRGNQPQHF.

This clonotype is termed large (0.1 to 1%). No conserved phenylalanine or tryptophan ends this CDR3, so it is likely a read error. V is TRBV7-9 and J is TRBJ1-2; perhaps TRBD1 as D (6 bases). Germline-derived CDR1 and CDR2 are SEHNR and FQNEAQ (reference sequence). CDR3 length equals 13 residues. The V end was cut by 0 bases, the J end by 4 bases, with 6 bases between. The CDR3 DNA reads TGTGCCAGCAGCTTAGCAGGGGGCTATGGCTACACCCTC. It specifies CASSLAGGYGYTL.

By share, this clonotype counts as medium-sized. The J gene is TRBJ2-7, the V gene TRBV7-6; D possibly corresponds to TRBD2 (6 bases). The CDR3 runs 16 residues. Trimming stripped 5 bases from V and 5 bases from J, with 22 bases between. The germline V gene has CDR1 SGHVS and CDR2 FNYEAQ. CDR3 region: CASSLGVGSSLHEQYF. CDR3 nucleotides: TGTGCCAGCAGCCTGGGGGTCGGGAGTAGCCTCCACGAGCAGTACTTC.

As to this clonotype: A much larger clone lies one base from this, so it may be a read error. Here the CDR3 reads CASSSQGEWWELFF. The CDR3 nucleotides read TGTGCCAGCAGCTCGCAGGGCGAGTGGTGGGAGCTGTTTTTT. The V and J genes are TRBV7-6 and TRBJ2-2; possibly TRBD1 for D (5 bases). This CDR3 has 14 amino acids. CDR1 SGHVS and CDR2 FNYEAQ come from the germline V gene. Trimming shortened V by 4 bases and J by 9 bases, and 15 bases separated the two germline ends.

Notes on this clonotype: A much larger clone sits a single nucleotide away, making a read error possible. The CDR3 coding sequence is TGTGCCAGCGGCTCGGGACAGGGGGCCTACTATGGCCACACCTTC. Residues: CASGSGQGAYYGHTF. The chain links TRBV7-6 to TRBJ1-2; 12 bases map to TRBD1. Per the germline V gene, CDR1 is SGHVS and CDR2 is FNYEAQ. CDR3 size: 15 residues.

This clonotype is classed as large. The chain carries TRBV6-2 or TRBV6-3 and TRBJ1-3, with D uncertain. In germline, CDR1 is MNHEY, CDR2 SVGEGT. The CDR3 sequence is 14 residues long. V was pared by 0 bases and J by 2 bases, with 5 bases between. The CDR3 DNA reads as TGTGCCAGCAGTTACTCACGACCTGGAAACACCATATATTTT. Translating it yields CASSYSRPGNTIYF.

The V gene is TRBV6-8, the J gene TRBJ2-3, with TRBD1 matching 7 bases. After removal of 7 bases from V and 4 bases from J, the junction contained 11 bases not matched to a gene. The CDR3 extends over 15 amino acids. CDR1 and CDR2 from the germline V gene are MNHGY and SAAAGT. The CDR3 sequence: CASTRGRQGSDTQYF. The CDR3 DNA is TGTGCCAGCACCAGAGGGCGACAGGGTTCAGATACGCAGTATTTT.

This clonotype is medium-sized (0.01 to 0.1%) by share. This sequence joins TRBV28 and TRBJ2-2, with 7 nucleotides matching TRBD1. Per the germline V gene, CDR1 is MDHEN and CDR2 is SYDVKM. The CDR3 runs to 15 residues. V lost 2 bases to trimming and J lost 2 bases; unmatched junction nucleotides: 2. CDR3 sequence (DNA): TGTGCCAGCAGTTTAGCAGGGGGAAACACCGGGGAGCTGTTTTTT. Its protein is CASSLAGGNTGELFF.